This T cell receptor (beta chain) is drawn from a study of blood T cell repertoires in COVID-19. Study at large: Sources were T cells, B-cell-depleted T cells, or PBMCs; the material itself was cDNA or gDNA.

Germline assignment: CDR1 LGHNA and CDR2 YNFKEQ. The CDR3 has 16 amino acids. Trimming removed 0 bases from V and 5 bases from J, with 16 bases in between. Per the authors' pipeline: The assay estimated nucleated cells by amplifying reference gene primers. Method: immunoSEQ multiplex PCR; TCRdb's copy keeps in-frame clones and lacks some. V and J calls and clone size are copied from that table; D and trimming were computed from the DNA. The sample yields 300,000 to 350,000 clones, about 93% seen once. Specimen: peripheral blood. V gene TRBV4-2 combines with J gene TRBJ2-5; a weak D match, TRBD1 (5 bases). This sequence was found in a woman aged 25 to 39 with COVID-19, enrolled during active disease. CDR3 sequence: CASSQEGIVGAETQYF. The CDR3 nucleotides read TGTGCCAGCAGCCAAGAGGGAATAGTAGGGGCTGAGACCCAGTACTTC.